These 20 T cell receptor beta chains were all obtained from the same sample, sequenced in a study of OX40 agonist ivuxolimab in advanced cancers. Clones were read by immunoSEQ multiplex PCR, and TCRdb kept only the in-frame ones, dropping some. The sample yields some 76,000 clones, about 93% seen once. The material sequenced was CD4+ or CD8+ T cells sorted from blood, taken in a trial of the OX40 agonist ivuxolimab. All receptors derive from an adult with an advanced solid tumor such as melanoma, head and neck, liver or kidney cancer.

The chain couples TRBV19 to TRBJ1-2, with a possible D match to TRBD1 (6 bases). CDR1 and CDR2 (germline): LNHDA, SQIVND (reference sequence). V lost 5 bases and J lost 8, with 12 bases in between. The CDR3 is 12 residues long. The CDR3 is CASSSGVFGYTF. The DNA of the CDR3 is TGTGCCAGTAGTTCAGGGGTCTTCGGCTACACCTTC.

This clone was observed once. J is TRBJ2-1 and V is TRBV27; D is ambiguous. Germline V gene sequence: CDR1 MNHEY, CDR2 SMNVEV (reference sequence). The ends were cut back, 7 bases at V and 4 bases at J, with 17 bases in the middle. The CDR3 consists of 15 residues. The CDR3 here is CASTETLGRYNEQFF. In nucleotides, the CDR3 is TGTGCCAGCACCGAAACCCTGGGTCGGTACAATGAGCAGTTCTTC.

The V and J genes are TRBV11-2 and TRBJ1-3; D not resolved. The CDR3 covers 12 residues. Per germline, CDR1 SGHAT and CDR2 FQNNGV. V lost 4 bases to trimming and J lost 7 bases, with 8 bases between them. CDR3 sequence reads: CASSSGGNTIYF. The CDR3 nucleotides are TGTGCCAGCAGCTCCGGCGGTAACACCATATATTTT.

This chain uses TRBV30 with TRBJ1-1, with a weak D call TRBD1 (6 bases). CDR3 length: 13 amino acids. CDR1 GTSNPN and CDR2 SVGIG come from the germline V gene (reference sequence). With 4 bases removed from V and 3 bases from J, the gap between germline ends came to 12 bases. The chain's CDR3 is CAWKWGLDTEAFF. The CDR3 nucleotides are TGTGCCTGGAAGTGGGGGCTGGACACTGAAGCTTTCTTT.

The chain joins TRBV5-1 to TRBJ2-5, with 9 bases fitting TRBD1. Germline CDR1 SGHRS, CDR2 YFSETQ. V lost 4 bases, J lost 5 bases, and 12 bases stayed unmatched. This CDR3 region has 16 residues. The chain's CDR3 is CASSPSRDRDWETQYF. CDR3 bases: TGCGCCAGCAGCCCGTCCCGGGACAGGGATTGGGAGACCCAGTACTTC. The full variable domain, with the rest looked up from reference TRBV5-1 and TRBJ2-5, is KAGVTQTPRYLIKTRGQQVTLSCSPISGHRSVSWYQQTPGQGLQFLFEYFSETQRNKGNFPGRFSGRQFSNSRSEMNVSTLELGDSALYLCASSPSRDRDWETQYFGPGTRLLVL.

The chain is built from TRBV7-3 and TRBJ1-1; 7 bases are shared with TRBD1. The germline V gene encodes CDR1 SGHTA and CDR2 FQGTGA. This CDR3 contains 14 residues. After removal of 2 bases from V and 4 bases from J, the junction contained 4 bases not matched to a gene. The chain's CDR3 is CASSLGSGGTEAFF. The CDR3 nucleotides are TGTGCCAGCAGCTTAGGGTCAGGGGGCACTGAAGCTTTCTTT.

J is TRBJ2-3 and V is TRBV27; D is uncertain. The length of the CDR3 is 13 residues. Deletions cut 6 bases from V and 2 bases from J, with 9 bases between. Germline V CDR1 and CDR2: MNHEY, SMNVEV (reference sequence). The CDR3 region is CASSQIDTDTQYF. CDR3 coding DNA: TGTGCCAGCAGCCAAATAGACACAGATACGCAGTATTTT.

This chain uses TRBV19 with TRBJ1-5; no definite D call. The germline V gene encodes CDR1 LNHDA and CDR2 SQIVND (reference sequence). The CDR3 loop spans 16 amino acids. Trimming removed 7 bases at V and 0 bases at J, with 16 bases between. CDR3 in amino acids: CASTLVARSSNQPQHF. The CDR3, as DNA: TGTGCCAGTACCCTGGTCGCCCGGAGTAGCAATCAGCCCCAGCATTTT.

The rearrangement links TRBV7-9 to TRBJ2-2; D gene unclear. The CDR3 spans 12 residues. V was trimmed by 1 base and J by 7 bases, leaving 4 bases between them. Germline lookup yields CDR1 SEHNR and CDR2 FQNEAQ (reference sequence). The CDR3 DNA reads TGTGCCAGCAGCTTAGGACACGGGGAGCTGTTTTTT. Protein: CASSLGHGELFF. Variable domain in full (rest from reference TRBV7-9 and TRBJ2-2): DTGVSQNPRHKITKRGQNVTFRCDPISEHNRLYWYRQTLGQGPEFLTYFQNEAQLEKSRLLSDRFSAERPKGSFSTLEIQRTEQGDSAMYLCASSLGHGELFFGEGSRLTVL.

The sample holds one count of this clone. The V and J genes are TRBV4-1 and TRBJ2-2; D is possibly TRBD2 (6 bases). The CDR3 runs 18 residues. V dropped 1 base and J dropped 0 bases, with 15 bases sitting between them. CDR1 is MGHRA and CDR2 is YSYEKL in the germline V gene. The CDR3 sequence is CASSQGPGELANTGELFF. The CDR3 coding sequence is TGCGCCAGCAGCCAAGGGCCGGGGGAACTAGCGAACACCGGGGAGCTGTTTTTT.

The chain couples TRBV30 to TRBJ2-1; TRBD2 agrees at 8 bases. V trimming: 8 bases; J trimming: 8 bases; junction bases outside the gene matches: 14. Germline-derived CDR1 and CDR2 are GTSNPN and SVGIG (reference sequence). This CDR3 is 14 amino acids long. The DNA for the CDR3 is TGTGCCCGAGGCCGGGAGGGTCGATGGGATGAGCAGTTCTTC. Translation gives CARGREGRWDEQFF.

The chain carries TRBV6-6 and TRBJ1-2, with D uncertain. Germline loops: CDR1 MNHNY, CDR2 SVGAGI (reference sequence). Trimming removed 5 bases at V and 8 bases at J, with 18 bases between. This CDR3 spans 14 amino acids. The CDR3 sequence: CASSAARRGGGYTF. CDR3 nucleotide sequence: TGTGCCAGCAGTGCCGCGCGTAGAGGAGGCGGCTACACCTTC.

This chain uses TRBV11-2 with TRBJ2-7; tentative D call: TRBD2 (5 bases). Trimming removed 5 bases at V and 2 bases at J, with 10 bases between. Germline V gene lookup returns CDR1 SGHAT and CDR2 FQNNGV. The CDR3 is 13 amino acids. The CDR3 here is CASSGSGTYEQYF. DNA for the CDR3: TGTGCCAGCAGCGGCAGCGGAACCTACGAGCAGTACTTC.

The V and J genes are TRBV30 and TRBJ2-2; TRBD1 aligns across 9 bases. The V gene end was trimmed by 1 base and the J gene end by 0 bases; junction bases not matched to a gene: 3. CDR1 is GTSNPN, CDR2 SVGIG, per germline (reference sequence). The CDR3 loop spans 16 amino acids. DNA of the CDR3: TGTGCCTGGAGTGACGACAGGGGGGCGAACACCGGGGAGCTGTTTTTT. Translating it yields CAWSDDRGANTGELFF. The full variable domain, in which reference TRBV30 and TRBJ2-2 provide the parts outside the CDR3, is SQTIHQWPATLVQPVGSPLSLECTVEGTSNPNLYWYRQAAGRGLQLLFYSVGIGQISSEVPQNLSASRPQDRQFILSSKKLLLSDSGFYLCAWSDDRGANTGELFFGEGSRLTVL.

The chain recombines TRBV4-1 with TRBJ2-2; 8 bases align to TRBD2. Germline V gives CDR1 MGHRA, CDR2 YSYEKL. This CDR3 is 13 amino acids long. V shed 4 bases, J shed 7 bases, and the junction held 2 bases outside the gene matches. CDR3 in amino acids: CASSRSGSGELFF. CDR3 DNA: TGCGCCAGCAGCCGGAGCGGGAGCGGGGAGCTGTTTTTT.

V gene TRBV15 combines with J gene TRBJ1-4; D gene ambiguous. The V end lost 2 bases, the J end lost 3 bases, and 13 bases lay between the germline ends. Germline V CDR1 and CDR2: LNHNV, YYDKDF (reference sequence). The CDR3 totals 16 residues. The CDR3 DNA reads TGTGCCACCAGCAGACTGATCGCAACTTCTAATGAAAAACTGTTTTTT. Encoded protein: CATSRLIATSNEKLFF. Full variable domain (missing parts from reference TRBV15 and TRBJ1-4): DAMVIQNPRYQVTQFGKPVTLSCSQTLNHNVMYWYQQKSSQAPKLLFHYYDKDFNNEADTPDNFQSRRPNTSFCFLDIRSPGLGDTAMYLCATSRLIATSNEKLFFGSGTQLSVL.

This clone has a single count. This chain connects TRBV11-2 to TRBJ2-3; 7 bases are shared with TRBD2. Trimming removed 3 bases from V and 5 bases from J; junction bases left unmatched: 5. CDR1 is SGHAT, CDR2 FQNNGV, per germline. The CDR3 contains 14 residues. CDR3 nucleotide sequence: TGTGCCAGCAGCTTGGGGGAGGGGATAGATACGCAGTATTTT. Translated: CASSLGEGIDTQYF.

The chain employs TRBV29-1 and TRBJ1-4; D not certain. V was clipped by 3 bases and J by 0 bases, with 8 bases between them. CDR1 is SQVTM, CDR2 ANQGSEA, per germline. The CDR3 consists of 14 residues. CDR3 sequence reads: CSVDRISTNEKLFF. CDR3 in DNA: TGCAGCGTTGACAGAATCTCAACTAATGAAAAACTGTTTTTT. The full variable domain, its missing parts supplied by reference TRBV29-1 and TRBJ1-4, is SAVISQKPSRDICQRGTSLTIQCQVDSQVTMMFWYRQQPGQSLTLIATANQGSEATYESGFVIDKFPISRPNLTFSTLTVSNMSPEDSSIYLCSVDRISTNEKLFFGSGTQLSVL.

The chain recombines TRBV4-1 with TRBJ2-1, with 8 bases lining up with TRBD1. J gave up 5 bases and V 4 bases, and 4 bases lay outside the gene matches. The CDR3 is 14 residues long. Germline loops: CDR1 MGHRA, CDR2 YSYEKL. In DNA form, the CDR3 reads TGCGCCAGCAGCCGGGACAGGCTTGACAATGAGCAGTTCTTC. Encoded protein: CASSRDRLDNEQFF.

This clone was recorded only once. The CDR3 coding sequence is TGTGCCAGCAGCCAACCGGGGACAGAGAATGAGCAGTTCTTC. Protein: CASSQPGTENEQFF. J is TRBJ2-1 and V is TRBV9, with TRBD1 identical over 7 bases. The V and J ends lost 4 bases and 7 bases, in that order; junction bases with no gene match: 8. The CDR3 is 14 residues long. In germline, CDR1 is SGDLS, CDR2 YYNGEE.